These 10 T cell receptor beta chains were all obtained from the same sample, sequenced in a study of T-cell memory formation after mild COVID-19. TCRdb reprocessed the 5' RACE reads with MiXCR, giving one entry per CDR3 protein. The sample contains 390,000 or so distinct CDR3 sequences, about 15% of which appear only once. Sequenced sample: PBMCs or a T cell subset sorted from them (not recorded which). All receptors come from a man aged 18 to 30 who had mild COVID-19 (a few samples of this study predate the infection). Cell type and time point are not known.

This clonotype was detected only a few times. The CDR3 sequence is CAISGTLNTEAFF. DNA for the CDR3: TGTGCCATCAGTGGGACCTTGAACACTGAAGCTTTCTTT. The gene calls are TRBV10-3 and TRBJ1-1; no clear D gene. The germline V and J ends were trimmed by 4 bases and 0 bases, with 6 bases remaining between them. The V gene's germline CDR1 is ENHRY and CDR2 SYGVKD. The CDR3 runs 13 residues.

This clonotype was detected a few times. This sequence joins TRBV4-2 and TRBJ2-7; tentatively, D is TRBD1 or TRBD2 (6 bases each). Germline V gene lookup returns CDR1 LGHNA and CDR2 YNFKEQ. Between the trimmed V and J ends, which lost 4 bases and 2 bases, there was a span of 15 bases. The CDR3 is 15 amino acids. CDR3 protein: CASSPRGVPTYEQYF. The CDR3 bases are TGTGCCAGCAGCCCGAGGGGGGTTCCTACCTACGAGCAGTACTTC.

A few counts support this clonotype. V gene TRBV20-1 combines with J gene TRBJ2-3; 9 bases agree with TRBD2. Germline values: CDR1 DFQATT, CDR2 SNEGSKA (reference sequence). V dropped 3 bases and J dropped 1; count of bases not matched to a gene: 2. The CDR3 sequence is 14 residues long. The CDR3 sequence is CSASIAGGTDTQYF. In DNA, the CDR3 is TGCAGTGCTAGCATAGCGGGGGGCACAGATACGCAGTATTTT.

This clonotype came up a few times. The gene calls are TRBV28 and TRBJ2-2; 8 bases line up with TRBD1. V shed 7 bases and J 1 base; nucleotides not matched to a gene: 5. Looked up from germline, CDR1 is MDHEN and CDR2 is SYDVKM. This CDR3 contains 15 residues. The CDR3 DNA follows: TGTGCCAGCATCCCCGGGACAGGGAACACCGGGGAGCTGTTTTTT. It translates to CASIPGTGNTGELFF.

In this sample, this clonotype turned up a few times. V is TRBV20-1 and J is TRBJ2-5; D is ambiguous. Per the germline V gene, CDR1 is DFQATT and CDR2 is SNEGSKA (reference sequence). This CDR3 has 11 residues. DNA of the CDR3: TGCAGACCCGGGTTGGGGGAGACCCAGTACTTC. Protein product: CRPGLGETQYF.

This chain connects TRBV4-1 to TRBJ2-5; D uncertain. Germline V lookup: CDR1 MGHRA, CDR2 YSYEKL. V was trimmed by 0 bases and J by 2 bases, leaving 10 bases between them. The CDR3 runs to 15 residues. The CDR3 nucleotides are TGCGCCAGCAGCCAAGAACCCGCCAGGCAAGAGACCCAGTACTTC. Amino acid sequence: CASSQEPARQETQYF.

This clonotype was detected a few times. The genes are TRBV15 and TRBJ2-1; TRBD2 might be the D (6 bases). CDR3 length: 16 residues. CDR1 is LNHNV, CDR2 YYDKDF, per germline (reference sequence). Trimming took 3 bases from V and 9 from J, leaving 21 bases between them. CDR3 bases: TGTGCCACCAGCAGTGGGGGGAGCGAACACGTGGGTGAGCAGTTCTTC. It yields the protein CATSSGGSEHVGEQFF.

V and J are TRBV5-1 and TRBJ1-1; D unresolved. CDR1 is SGHRS and CDR2 is YFSETQ in the germline V gene. V shed 4 bases and J shed 2 bases, with 15 bases lying between them. This CDR3 spans 15 amino acids. CDR3 nucleotide sequence: TGCGCCAGCAGCACACCGCCGGGAGCCAACACTGAAGCTTTCTTT. Translated, it gives CASSTPPGANTEAFF.

This chain links TRBV7-8 with TRBJ1-5, with D possibly matching TRBD1 (5 bases). Trimming shortened V by 5 bases and J by 4 bases, and 30 bases separated the two germline ends. Germline V gene lookup returns CDR1 SGHVS and CDR2 FQNEAQ. The CDR3 is made up of 20 amino acids. Here the CDR3 reads CASSLWQGSSVDLLNQPQHF. The CDR3 nucleotides are TGTGCCAGCAGCCTCTGGCAGGGTTCAAGTGTGGATCTTCTTAATCAGCCCCAGCATTTT.

This clonotype appeared many times. The chain recombines TRBV20-1 with TRBJ1-3, with D possibly matching TRBD1 (5 bases). V lost 5 bases to trimming and J lost 0 bases, with 11 bases between them. CDR1 is DFQATT and CDR2 is SNEGSKA in the germline V gene (reference sequence). This CDR3 has 14 residues. Written as DNA, the CDR3 is TGCAGTGCTTTAGACAGAAACTCTGGAAACACCATATATTTT. This sequence encodes CSALDRNSGNTIYF.